Listed here are 4 T cell receptor beta chains from one sample, sequenced in a study of blood T cell repertoires in COVID-19. The assay was immunoSEQ multiplex PCR, and TCRdb's table has in-frame clones only and misses some. The sample comprises about 130,000 clones, more than 80% of which are singletons, and roughly 4.5% rests with the top ten. The sample comprised peripheral blood. These receptors were collected from a human donor in a cohort sampled during active COVID-19.

The rearrangement links TRBV27 to TRBJ2-5; TRBD1 matches at 7 bases. Germline V CDR1 and CDR2: MNHEY, SMNVEV (reference sequence). Trimming removed 5 bases from V and 2 bases from J; junction bases left unmatched: 5. This CDR3 is 14 amino acids long. The CDR3 here is CASSHTGAQETQYF. The CDR3 region has the DNA TGTGCCAGCAGTCACACAGGGGCGCAAGAGACCCAGTACTTC.

The rearrangement joins TRBV5-1 to TRBJ2-2, with D possibly being TRBD2 (5 bases). CDR1 and CDR2 from the germline V gene are SGHRS and YFSETQ. V was trimmed by 2 bases and J by 5 bases, leaving 13 bases between them. CDR3 length: 15 amino acids. CDR3 sequence (DNA): TGCGCCAGCAGCTTAATAAGCGGTCCGACCGGGGAGCTGTTTTTT. It codes for CASSLISGPTGELFF. Variable domain in full (rest from reference TRBV5-1 and TRBJ2-2): KAGVTQTPRYLIKTRGQQVTLSCSPISGHRSVSWYQQTPGQGLQFLFEYFSETQRNKGNFPGRFSGRQFSNSRSEMNVSTLELGDSALYLCASSLISGPTGELFFGEGSRLTVL.

The rearrangement links TRBV19 to TRBJ1-1; TRBD1 matches at 9 bases. The germline V gene has CDR1 LNHDA and CDR2 SQIVND (reference sequence). With 9 bases clipped from V and 3 bases from J, the junction kept 11 bases outside the gene matches. The CDR3 consists of 15 residues. The CDR3, as DNA: TGTGCCAGCTTTCCGGGACAGGGCGTTTACACTGAAGCTTTCTTT. Translated: CASFPGQGVYTEAFF.

This clone turned up a few times. The sample carries other DNA sequences with the same CDR3. The chain links TRBV9 to TRBJ1-1; possibly TRBD1 for D (6 bases). Germline V gene data show CDR1 as SGDLS and CDR2 as YYNGEE. Trimming took off 2 bases at V and 4 bases at J, with 15 bases between the two ends. This CDR3 has 15 amino acids. The CDR3 sequence is CASSVDDLGGTEAFF. The CDR3 DNA sequence: TGTGCCAGCAGCGTTGATGACTTAGGGGGCACTGAAGCTTTCTTT.